A selection of T cell receptor beta chains follows, all from one sample in a study of T cells after yellow fever vaccination. MiXCR, run by TCRdb on the 5' RACE reads, gives a single entry per CDR3 protein. The sample lists a few hundred thousand distinct CDR3 sequences; roughly 7.2% were seen once. Specimen: CD4+ T cells sorted from PBMCs, collected 15 days after the yellow fever booster vaccination. These receptors all stem from a man in his thirties or forties who received the YFV17D yellow fever vaccine. The CDR3 runs from the conserved cysteine through the conserved F or W. The order of the fields is J gene, CDR3 length, V gene, CDR3 protein.

TRBJ2-5 | 13 | TRBV20-1 | CSACLDSAKTQYF
TRBJ2-7 | 14 | TRBV5-1 | CASSFLAENYEQYF
TRBJ2-2 | 12 | TRBV7-2 | CASSAYTGELFF
TRBJ1-1 | 14 | TRBV7-8 | CASTLQGAATEAFF
TRBJ2-2 | 14 | TRBV6-2/TRBV6-3 | CASSYMADTGELFF
TRBJ1-5 | 15 | TRBV7-8 | CASSLDITAYQPQHF
TRBJ2-1 | 11 | TRBV4-3 | CASSQNGRQFF
TRBJ2-1 | 12 | TRBV5-1 | CASSPPGDEQFF
TRBJ2-7 | 12 | TRBV28 | CASRSRLQMQYF
TRBJ2-2 | 16 | TRBV5-5 | CASSPRAGPSTGELFF
TRBJ2-7 | 12 | TRBV4-3 | CASSQDRTEQYF
TRBJ2-3 | 13 | TRBV10-3 | CAISEGLDGTQYF
TRBJ2-2 | 15 | TRBV7-2 | CASSLAGRNTGELFF
TRBJ2-7 | 16 | TRBV2 | CASSARDRGLRHEQYF
TRBJ2-5 | 11 | TRBV7-6 | CASSLGPTQYF
TRBJ2-7 | 12 | TRBV28 | CASSLAVYEQYF
TRBJ1-1 | 15 | TRBV7-9 | CASSLDLGQGGKAFF
TRBJ2-6 | 12 | TRBV9 | CASSLRSNVLTF
TRBJ2-7 | 14 | TRBV29-1 | CSVYTSGRSDEQYF
TRBJ2-7 | 15 | TRBV7-2 | CASKDDPAILGEQYF
TRBJ2-1 | 16 | TRBV7-2 | CASSFSLEPSYNEQFF
TRBJ2-1 | 16 | TRBV19 | CASSARPGQGTNEQFF
TRBJ2-1 | 13 | TRBV28 | CASFSSNNNEQFF
TRBJ1-5 | 15 | TRBV12-3/TRBV12-4 | CASSPGQGEEQPQHF
TRBJ2-1 | 15 | TRBV7-6 | CASSFPGIGYNEQFF
TRBJ2-7 | 18 | TRBV28 | CASSLFRSTGLAPGEQYF
TRBJ2-3 | 16 | TRBV4-3 | CASSQAGGYNPDTQYF
TRBJ1-4 | 15 | TRBV7-9 | CASSLSMARGEKLFF
TRBJ2-1 | 16 | TRBV5-1 | CASEPGDGSSYNEQFF
TRBJ2-1 | 12 | TRBV24-1 | CATSDFGYEQFF
TRBJ2-5 | 16 | TRBV9 | CASSVDGGRSPETQYF
TRBJ2-5 | 13 | TRBV18 | CASSPQMEETQYF
TRBJ1-4 | 17 | TRBV5-1 | CASSPFRVGSTNEKLFF
TRBJ1-6 | 16 | TRBV6-4 | CASSGLRTGMNSPLHF
TRBJ2-3 | 13 | TRBV29-1 | CSVKGTITDTQYF
TRBJ2-1 | 13 | TRBV6-1 | CASRTGTNNEQFF
TRBJ2-5 | 13 | TRBV5-1 | CASSFIGGETQYF
TRBJ2-2 | 15 | TRBV5-4 | CASSLTTGETGELFF
TRBJ2-2 | 13 | TRBV7-2 | CASSPRQNGELFF
TRBJ1-3 | 14 | TRBV12-3/TRBV12-4 | CASTQGDKRNTIYF
TRBJ2-7 | 16 | TRBV6-5 | CASSYSTYNRGYEQYF
TRBJ2-5 | 11 | TRBV7-9 | CASSPVETQYF
TRBJ2-3 | 12 | TRBV7-6 | CASSLMRDTQYF
TRBJ2-6 | 17 | TRBV11-1 | CASSLARTGIGANVLTF
TRBJ2-3 | 16 | TRBV27 | CASSYGGWGRTDTQYF
TRBJ2-7 | 17 | TRBV4-3 | CASSQGGNPGLANEQYF
TRBJ2-2 | 16 | TRBV11-3 | CASSSRSGADTGELFF
TRBJ2-2 | 17 | TRBV7-2 | CASSRTRRTRNTGELFF
TRBJ1-2 | 13 | TRBV20-1 | CSAEPQYHRGYTF
TRBJ2-7 | 15 | TRBV7-2 | CASTLRGHPLDEQYF
TRBJ2-1 | 16 | TRBV5-1 | CASSYTRTSGVNEQFF
TRBJ2-7 | 15 | TRBV6-5 | CASSYKVWAVYEQYF
TRBJ2-7 | 14 | TRBV12-3/TRBV12-4 | CASSSTGMVVEQYF
TRBJ2-1 | 14 | TRBV3-1 | CASSQDWTGNEQFF
TRBJ1-4 | 17 | TRBV20-1 | CSSSKRTGHTANEKLFF
TRBJ2-3 | 13 | TRBV5-4 | CASSPPTADTQYF
TRBJ2-3 | 16 | TRBV6-5 | CASSYPTSGYSDTQYF
TRBJ2-5 | 13 | TRBV12-3/TRBV12-4 | CASSRLLAETQYF
TRBJ2-1 | 15 | TRBV20-1 | CSAHKRDLAYNEQFF